These 8 T cell receptor beta chains share one sample of origin, sequenced in a study of blood T cell repertoires in COVID-19 (dated by TCRdb to about 2020). Libraries were prepared through the immunoSEQ multiplex PCR assay. This immuneACCESS table, as held by TCRdb, lists in-frame sequences with V and J called but not all clones. Of the missing ones, under half trace to an unresolved V gene in checked studies; the others have no known cause. Recorded for this sample are 150,000 or so clones; 75% to 80% of them occurred a single time. The top ten clones comprise just under 3% of the sample. The sample comprised PBMCs or T cells enriched from blood (not recorded which). The receptors were sampled from a woman between 50 and 59 years old who had recovered from COVID-19.

The chain's CDR3 is CSVEGGLGDSYEQYF. The CDR3 DNA reads TGCAGCGTTGAAGGCGGACTAGGAGATTCCTACGAGCAGTACTTC. The J gene is TRBJ2-7, the V gene TRBV29-1; 7 bases fit TRBD2. The CDR3 runs to 15 residues. V gave up 1 base and J gave up 1 base; unmatched junction bases: 7. Germline V gene lookup returns CDR1 SQVTM and CDR2 ANQGSEA.

For the CDR3, the DNA is TGTGCCAGCAGTGAATCGAGACTACAAGAGACCCAGTACTTC. Translated: CASSESRLQETQYF. The chain uses TRBV25-1 and TRBJ2-5, with D tentatively TRBD2 (5 bases). Germline V CDR1 and CDR2: MGHDK, SYGVNS. V was cut by 1 base and J by 2 bases, with 8 bases left in between. The CDR3 covers 14 residues.

J is TRBJ2-7 and V is TRBV4-2, with TRBD2 matching 9 bases. CDR3 length: 15 residues. Germline V gene sequence: CDR1 LGHNA, CDR2 YNFKEQ. Trimming removed 4 bases from V and 12 bases from J; junction bases left unmatched: 16. CDR3 amino acids: CASSLGVAGAIQPYF. The CDR3 coding sequence is TGTGCCAGCAGCCTCGGTGTAGCGGGGGCAATCCAGCCGTACTTC.

The chain has TRBV18 and TRBJ2-3, with 14 bases matching TRBD2. V gave up 1 base and J gave up 0 bases; unmatched junction bases: 0. CDR1 is KGHSH, CDR2 LQKENI, per germline. This CDR3 has 17 residues. CDR3 protein: CASSPRTSGRSTDTQYF. CDR3 DNA sequence: TGTGCCAGCTCACCACGGACTAGCGGGAGGAGCACAGATACGCAGTATTTT.

The chain links TRBV12-3 or TRBV12-4 to TRBJ1-2, with unresolved D. There are 13 residues in the CDR3. V was shortened by 6 bases and J by 3 bases, with 11 bases between the two germline ends. DNA of the CDR3: TGTGCCAGCAGCATAATCGGGGACTATGGCTACACCTTC. Protein product: CASSIIGDYGYTF.

The genes are TRBV7-9 and TRBJ2-7; 9 bases match TRBD2. The ends lost 5 bases at V and 5 bases at J; junction bases unmatched: 7. Per germline, CDR1 SEHNR and CDR2 FQNEAQ (reference sequence). The CDR3 spans 14 residues. CDR3 residues: CASSPRRGGDEQYF. Here the CDR3 DNA reads TGTGCCAGCAGCCCCAGGCGGGGGGGCGACGAGCAGTACTTC. The whole variable domain, filled in from reference TRBV7-9 and TRBJ2-7, reads DTGVSQNPRHKITKRGQNVTFRCDPISEHNRLYWYRQTLGQGPEFLTYFQNEAQLEKSRLLSDRFSAERPKGSFSTLEIQRTEQGDSAMYLCASSPRRGGDEQYFGPGTRLTVT.

The CDR3 DNA reads as TGTGCCAGCTCCCTCAATCCCGGGACAGGCGGTGAAAAACTGTTTTTT. Amino acids: CASSLNPGTGGEKLFF. The chain links TRBV18 to TRBJ1-4; 8 bases match TRBD1. J was trimmed by 7 bases and V by 6 bases; bases with no gene match: 13. The CDR3 has 16 residues. Per the germline V gene, CDR1 is KGHSH and CDR2 is LQKENI. Using reference TRBV18 and TRBJ1-4 for the parts outside the CDR3, the full variable domain is NAGVMQNPRHLVRRRGQEARLRCSPMKGHSHVYWYRQLPEEGLKFMVYLQKENIIDESGMPKERFSAEFPKEGPSILRIQQVVRGDSAAYFCASSLNPGTGGEKLFFGSGTQLSVL.

This clone was detected a few times. The CDR3 coding sequence is TGTGCCACCAGTGAGTTCGCCGGACAGGGGGCGTCCTATAATTCACCCCTCCACTTT. It codes for CATSEFAGQGASYNSPLHF. V gene TRBV24-1 combines with J gene TRBJ1-6, with 11 nucleotides matching TRBD1. The germline V gene has CDR1 KGHDR and CDR2 SFDVKD. The CDR3 totals 19 residues. J lost 1 base, V lost 4 bases, and 8 bases had no gene match.